This T cell receptor beta chain was recovered during a study of OX40 agonist ivuxolimab in advanced cancers. Looking at the study overall: Recorded diagnoses for dose-escalation patients were hepatocellular carcinoma, melanoma, renal cell or head and neck cancer.

A single count supports this clone. Clones were read by immunoSEQ multiplex PCR, and TCRdb kept only the in-frame ones, dropping some. Here the sample spans nearly 110,000 clones, less than 95% being singletons. The TCR sequence derives from an adult with an advanced solid tumor such as melanoma, head and neck, liver or kidney cancer. The input for sequencing was CD4+ or CD8+ T cells sorted from blood, taken in a trial of the OX40 agonist ivuxolimab.

The DNA for the CDR3 is TGTGCCAGCAGCTTAGACACATCAAGCAATCAGCCCCAGCATTTT. Its protein product is CASSLDTSSNQPQHF. V usage is TRBV7-2 and J usage is TRBJ1-5; no clear D. Trimming cost V 1 base and J 1 base, with 8 bases left between them. Germline loops: CDR1 SGHTA, CDR2 FQGNSA. The CDR3 is made up of 15 amino acids.